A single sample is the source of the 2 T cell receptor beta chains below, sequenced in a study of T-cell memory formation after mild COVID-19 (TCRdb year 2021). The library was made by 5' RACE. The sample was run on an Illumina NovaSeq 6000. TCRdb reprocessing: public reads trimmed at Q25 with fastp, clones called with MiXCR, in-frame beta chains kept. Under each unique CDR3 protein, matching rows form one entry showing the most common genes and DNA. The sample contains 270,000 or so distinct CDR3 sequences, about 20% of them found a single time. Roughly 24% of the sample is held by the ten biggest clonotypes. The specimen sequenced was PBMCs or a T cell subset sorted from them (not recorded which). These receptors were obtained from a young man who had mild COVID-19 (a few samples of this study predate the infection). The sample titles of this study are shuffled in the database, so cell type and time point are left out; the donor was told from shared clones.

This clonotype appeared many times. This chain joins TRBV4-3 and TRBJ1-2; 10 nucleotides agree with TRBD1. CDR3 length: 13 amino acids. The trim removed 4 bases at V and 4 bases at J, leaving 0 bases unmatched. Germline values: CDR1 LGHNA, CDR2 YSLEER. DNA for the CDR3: TGCGCCAGCAGCCGGACAGGGGGCTATGGCTACACCTTC. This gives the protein CASSRTGGYGYTF.

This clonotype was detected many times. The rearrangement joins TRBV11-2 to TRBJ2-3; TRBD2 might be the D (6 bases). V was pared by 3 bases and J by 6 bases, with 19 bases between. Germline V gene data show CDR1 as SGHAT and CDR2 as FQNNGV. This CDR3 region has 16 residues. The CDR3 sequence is CASSFWPGAAVDTQYF. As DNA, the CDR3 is TGTGCCAGCAGCTTTTGGCCGGGAGCGGCAGTTGATACGCAGTATTTT.